A selection of T cell receptor beta chains follows, all from one sample in a study of blood T cell repertoires in COVID-19. Clones were read by immunoSEQ multiplex PCR, and TCRdb kept only the in-frame ones, dropping some. The sample lists around 190,000 clones, 79% occurring once. The material sequenced was peripheral blood. Receptors originate from a woman aged 40 to 55 with COVID-19, enrolled during active disease. CDR3s include the opening cysteine and the closing phenylalanine or tryptophan. The D gene is left open where the match is weak. A clone size is listed for some rows: how often the clone was seen (once, few, many), or a class if it is expanded.

>TRBV7-9|TRBJ1-4|TRBD1|NA
TGTGCCAGCAGCTTAAATCAACAGGGGTCTGAAAAACTGTTTTTT
CASSLNQQGSEKLFF
>TRBV30|TRBJ2-7|NA|NA
TGTGCCTGGAGTGTCCGGGTTTTTTCCTACGAGCAGTACTTC
CAWSVRVFSYEQYF
>TRBV19|TRBJ2-5|TRBD1|once
TGTGCCAGTAGTATATCAACACCGGGACAGGGAGGAGAGACCCAGTACTTC
CASSISTPGQGGETQYF
>TRBV11-2|TRBJ2-1|NA|NA
TGTGCCAGCAGCTTGAGGGCCGGCGATGAGCAGTTCTTC
CASSLRAGDEQFF
>TRBV25-1|TRBJ1-2|NA|NA
TGTGCCAGCAGTCTTGGACTCTATGGCTACACCTTC
CASSLGLYGYTF
>TRBV4-1|TRBJ2-3|NA|NA
TGCGCCAGCAGCCAAGGGCCTCTGGGCAGGGGCGGATGGGATACGCAGTATTTT
CASSQGPLGRGGWDTQYF
>TRBV4-2|TRBJ2-7|TRBD1|few
TGTGCCAGCAGCCAAGTCGAGGGACAGACCTACGAGCAGTACTTC
CASSQVEGQTYEQYF
>TRBV11-2|TRBJ1-1|NA|NA
TGTGCCAGCAGCTTACCCGCAGGGTCTTGGAACACTGAAGCTTTCTTT
CASSLPAGSWNTEAFF
>TRBV6-6|TRBJ2-7|NA|NA
TGTGCCAGCAGTACCCCGACAGCCGAGCAGTACTTC
CASSTPTAEQYF
>TRBV2|TRBJ1-1|NA|NA
TGTGCCAGCAGCCAGAGACTTGAAGCTTTCTTT
CASSQRLEAFF
>TRBV9|TRBJ2-3|TRBD2|NA
TGTGCCAGCAGCGGTAGCGGGCTAAGCACAGATACGCAGTATTTT
CASSGSGLSTDTQYF
>TRBV3-1/TRBV3-2|TRBJ1-1|NA|NA
TGTGCCAGCAGCCAAGCCTTCGGGGAGGCTTTCTTT
CASSQAFGEAFF
>TRBV7-9|TRBJ1-2|NA|NA
TGTGCCAGCAGCTTAGCCAGGGACTATGGCTACACCTTC
CASSLARDYGYTF
>TRBV5-6|TRBJ2-1|NA|NA
TGTGCCAGCAGCTCTTTGGAACTAGCATACAATGAGCAGTTCTTC
CASSSLELAYNEQFF
>TRBV5-1|TRBJ1-5|NA|NA
TGCGCCAGCAGCTTGGGGGTCCCGCGGGACCCGACCCAGCATTTT
CASSLGVPRDPTQHF
>TRBV11-2|TRBJ1-2|TRBD1|NA
TGTGCCAGCAGCTTGGCGGGACAGGGGTCATACTATGGCTACACCTTC
CASSLAGQGSYYGYTF
>TRBV3-1/TRBV3-2|TRBJ2-1|TRBD2|NA
TGTGCCAGCAGCCAACTCTCCGGGACTAGCGGGAGTCGGAAGTTCTTC
CASSQLSGTSGSRKFF
>TRBV3-1/TRBV3-2|TRBJ1-6|NA|few
TGTGCCAGCAGCCAAGTCGGGCAGGGGTATTCACCCCTCCACTTT
CASSQVGQGYSPLHF
>TRBV23-1|TRBJ1-1|NA|few
TGCGCCAGCAAGCGGGACACCCCGGGGGACACTGAAGCTTTCTTT
CASKRDTPGDTEAFF
>TRBV7-2|TRBJ2-1|TRBD2|NA
TGTGCCAGCAGCTTGCTAGCGGGGGGGCCGGGGGGTGAGCAGTTCTTC
CASSLLAGGPGGEQFF
>TRBV6-5|TRBJ1-2|NA|NA
TGTGCCAGCAGGTCAACAGGGTCAGCTAACTATGGCTACACCTTC
CASRSTGSANYGYTF
>TRBV9|TRBJ2-3|NA|once
TGTGCCAGCAGCGTAGCTGTAGCGCCCAGTGGCCCAGATACGCAGTATTTT
CASSVAVAPSGPDTQYF
>TRBV5-1|TRBJ1-1|NA|NA
TGCGCCAGCAGGCTGCGTGGGGGGGCAGACGCTGAAGCTTTCTTT
CASRLRGGADAEAFF
>TRBV5-1|TRBJ2-1|NA|NA
TGCGCCAGCAGCTTGAGTACTAGTTTCGGCCATGAGCAGTTCTTC
CASSLSTSFGHEQFF
>TRBV5-4|TRBJ1-1|NA|few
TGTGCCAGCAGCTTGGGTGGGGCGGGGGACACTGAAGCTTTCTTT
CASSLGGAGDTEAFF
>TRBV5-5|TRBJ2-3|NA|NA
TGTGCCAGCAGCTTGGGGGGCGCAGATACGCAGTATTTT
CASSLGGADTQYF
>TRBV7-3|TRBJ2-1|TRBD1|NA
TGTGCCAGCAGCTTAGGGACAGTGGACAATGAGCAGTTCTTC
CASSLGTVDNEQFF
>TRBV10-3|TRBJ2-2|NA|NA
TGTGCCATGACTAACACCGGGGAGCTGTTTTTT
CAMTNTGELFF
>TRBV5-4|TRBJ2-5|NA|NA
TGTGCCAGCAGCTTGGCTAGGGGCCCCAAAGGAGAGACCCAGTACTTC
CASSLARGPKGETQYF
>TRBV5-4|TRBJ2-3|TRBD1|NA
TGTGCCAGCAGCCGGGGACAGGGGACAGATACGCAGTATTTT
CASSRGQGTDTQYF
>TRBV6-5|TRBJ1-1|TRBD1|NA
TGTGCCAGCAACGCTGGGACAGCAAATGAAGCTTTCTTT
CASNAGTANEAFF
>TRBV7-8|TRBJ2-5|TRBD1|NA
TGTGCCAGCAGCTTCGGCGGGACAGGAGGAGAGACCCAGTACTTC
CASSFGGTGGETQYF
>TRBV11-2|TRBJ1-1|NA|NA
TGTGCCAGCAGCTTCCGACGGGGGGGGAAGACTGAAGCTTTCTTT
CASSFRRGGKTEAFF
>TRBV6-5|TRBJ2-3|TRBD2|NA
TGTGCCAGCAGTCCCGACCCTGGGACTAGCAATACGCAGTATTTT
CASSPDPGTSNTQYF
>TRBV7-3|TRBJ2-3|TRBD2|NA
TGTGCCAGCAGCCCCGGGGGGGCTCTTGTAGATACGCAGTATTTT
CASSPGGALVDTQYF
>TRBV5-1|TRBJ2-3|TRBD2|NA
TGCGCCAGCACCTCGGGGGGGCCCCGCACAGATACGCAGTATTTT
CASTSGGPRTDTQYF
>TRBV7-9|TRBJ1-1|NA|NA
TGTGCCAGCAGCTCCCAGGGCGGCACTGAAGCTTTCTTT
CASSSQGGTEAFF
>TRBV6-1|TRBJ1-2|TRBD1|NA
TGTGCCAGCAGTGAAGGAACAGGGGGCATCTATGGCTACACCTTC
CASSEGTGGIYGYTF
>TRBV2|TRBJ2-1|NA|NA
TGTGCCAGTCGCGGGGCGGGCTCCTACAATGAGCAGTTCTTC
CASRGAGSYNEQFF
>TRBV3-1/TRBV3-2|TRBJ1-6|TRBD1|NA
TGTGCCAGCGGGGACAGGGCGAATTCACCCCTCCACTTT
CASGDRANSPLHF
>TRBV7-9|TRBJ1-5|NA|NA
TGTGCCAGCAGCTTACCAGGGAGCAATCAGCCCCAGCATTTT
CASSLPGSNQPQHF
>TRBV27|TRBJ1-2|TRBD1|NA
TGTGCCAGCAGTTCGGGACAGGGTACGGGCGGCTACACCTTC
CASSSGQGTGGYTF
>TRBV30|TRBJ2-2|NA|NA
TGTGCCTGGAGTTATAGGGGTGCGCGTTCACGGGAGCTGTTTTTT
CAWSYRGARSRELFF
>TRBV4-3|TRBJ2-3|NA|NA
TGCGCCAGCAGCCAAGAGGGCCAAATTGGGGTGAGACTAACAGATACGCAGTATTTT
CASSQEGQIGVRLTDTQYF
>TRBV19|TRBJ1-6|TRBD1|once
TGTGCCAGTCTACAGACAGGGTCCCGTAATTCACCCCTCCACTTT
CASLQTGSRNSPLHF
>TRBV6-1|TRBJ1-5|TRBD1|NA
TGTGCCAGCAGTGAACATGACAGGGCCAATCAGCCCCAGCATTTT
CASSEHDRANQPQHF
>TRBV20-1|TRBJ2-1|NA|NA
TGCAGTGCTAGTGGGGGCAGTAATGAGCAGTTCTTC
CSASGGSNEQFF
>TRBV9|TRBJ2-7|TRBD2|NA
TGTGCCAGCAGCGCCGGGACTAGCGGGATCTACGAGCAGTACTTC
CASSAGTSGIYEQYF
>TRBV12-3/TRBV12-4|TRBJ1-1|NA|NA
TGTGCCAGCAGCCGACTCCTAGACACTGAAGCTTTCTTT
CASSRLLDTEAFF
>TRBV3-1/TRBV3-2|TRBJ2-3|TRBD2|NA
TGTGCCAGCAGCCAAGGGTCGAGCGGGAGATTCGCGCAGTATTTT
CASSQGSSGRFAQYF
>TRBV5-6|TRBJ2-5|NA|many
TGTGCCAGCAGCTTTGTCCAACAAGAGACCCAGTACTTC
CASSFVQQETQYF
>TRBV7-9|TRBJ2-3|NA|NA
TGTGCCAGCAGCGCCTCCTCCGGGGGTTGGACGCAGTATTTT
CASSASSGGWTQYF
>TRBV30|TRBJ1-5|NA|few
TGTGCCTGGAGCGAGGGTGCGGGCAATCAGCCCCAGCATTTT
CAWSEGAGNQPQHF